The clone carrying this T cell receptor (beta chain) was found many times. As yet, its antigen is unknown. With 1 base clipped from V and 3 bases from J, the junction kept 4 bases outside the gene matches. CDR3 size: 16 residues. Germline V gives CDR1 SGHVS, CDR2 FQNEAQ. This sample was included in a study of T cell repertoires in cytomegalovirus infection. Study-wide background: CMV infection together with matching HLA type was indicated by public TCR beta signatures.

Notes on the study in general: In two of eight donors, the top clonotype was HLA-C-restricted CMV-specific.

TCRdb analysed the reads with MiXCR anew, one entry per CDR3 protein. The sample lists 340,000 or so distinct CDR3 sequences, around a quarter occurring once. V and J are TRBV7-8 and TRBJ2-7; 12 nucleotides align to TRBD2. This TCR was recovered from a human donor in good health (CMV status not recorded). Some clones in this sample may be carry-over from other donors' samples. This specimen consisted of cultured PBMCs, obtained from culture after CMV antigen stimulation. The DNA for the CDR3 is TGTGCCAGCAGCTTAGGAGGACTAGCGGGAAGCTACGAGCAGTACTTC. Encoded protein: CASSLGGLAGSYEQYF. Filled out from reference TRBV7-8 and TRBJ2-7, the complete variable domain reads GAGVSQSPRYKVAKRGQDVALRCDPISGHVSLFWYQQALGQGPEFLTYFQNEAQLDKSGLPSDRFFAERPEGSVSTLKIQRTQQEDSAVYLCASSLGGLAGSYEQYFGPGTRLTVT.